This T cell receptor (beta chain) was recorded in a study of STAT3 mutations in large granular lymphocyte leukemia. Sequencing was performed with immunoSEQ multiplex PCR; in TCRdb, only in-frame clones are kept and a portion is missing. Of about 42,000 clones listed, roughly 77% are singletons. The CDR3 covers 19 residues. The junction had 10 bases not matched to a gene; V was cut back by 0 bases and J by 1 base. Germline assignment: CDR1 SGHRS and CDR2 YFSETQ. Findings and limits, study-wide: In about 30% of the 18 patients, new TCR clonotypes emerged after therapy. In T-cell large granular lymphocyte leukemia, about half of patients showed multiple immunodominant subclonotypes.

A word on this clone: Its target is not known.

The TCR was taken from a human donor with T large granular lymphocyte leukemia. Some clones in this sample may be carry-over from other donors' samples. The sequenced material came from PBMCs. The chain recombines TRBV5-1 with TRBJ2-6, with 7 nucleotides matching TRBD2. The CDR3 loop reads CASSLAPGRVQSGANVLTF. Written as DNA, the CDR3 is TGCGCCAGCAGCTTGGCCCCAGGGAGGGTCCAATCTGGGGCCAACGTCCTGACTTTC.